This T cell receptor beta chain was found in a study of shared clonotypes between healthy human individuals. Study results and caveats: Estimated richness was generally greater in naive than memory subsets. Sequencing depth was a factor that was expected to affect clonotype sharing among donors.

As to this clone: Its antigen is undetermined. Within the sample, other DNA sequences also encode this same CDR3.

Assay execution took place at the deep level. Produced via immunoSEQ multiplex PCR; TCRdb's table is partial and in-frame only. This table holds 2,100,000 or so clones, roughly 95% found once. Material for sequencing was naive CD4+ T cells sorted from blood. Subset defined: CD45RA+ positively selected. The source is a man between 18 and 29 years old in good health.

The CDR3 coding sequence is TGTGCCAGCAGCCAAGATAGGAGGGGGGGCACAGATACGCAGTATTTT. Translating gives CASSQDRRGGTDTQYF. The chain joins TRBV4-2 to TRBJ2-3, with D tentatively TRBD1 or TRBD2 (6 bases each). Trimming took 0 bases from V and 1 from J, leaving 11 bases between them. This CDR3 is built from 16 residues. The germline V gene has CDR1 LGHNA and CDR2 YNFKEQ.